Listed below are T cell receptor beta chains from one sample, sequenced in a study of cytomegalovirus exposure and HLA in healthy donors. Repertoires were generated with immunoSEQ multiplex PCR, while TCRdb's copy carries only in-frame clones and drops some. The data show 150,000 to 160,000 clones, roughly 81% seen once. The sequenced sample was PBMCs. The receptors shown here come from a woman between 18 and 30 years old in good health and CMV-seronegative. Both conserved end residues are part of each CDR3. Each record gives: V gene, J gene, CDR3 length, clone size, D gene, CDR3 protein, CDR3 DNA. The D gene is left open where the match is weak. Size values are once, few and many counts, or a class for expanded clones, and some rows have none.

>TRBV10-3|TRBJ2-2|14|NA|TRBD1
CAIRKDRGAGELFF
TGTGCCATCAGGAAGGACAGGGGGGCCGGGGAGCTGTTTTTT
>TRBV10-3|TRBJ1-2|13|NA|NA
CAISARANYGYTF
TGTGCCATCAGTGCCAGGGCCAACTATGGCTACACCTTC
>TRBV2|TRBJ2-4|14|NA|NA
CASHHSGDKNIQYF
TGTGCCAGCCACCACTCGGGGGACAAAAACATTCAGTACTTC
>TRBV28|TRBJ2-1|13|NA|NA
CATFRFSYNEQFF
TGTGCCACCTTCAGATTTTCCTACAATGAGCAGTTCTTC
>TRBV5-1|TRBJ2-3|14|NA|NA
CASSLEERTGTQYF
TGCGCCAGCAGCTTGGAGGAGCGGACGGGTACGCAGTATTTT
>TRBV21-1|TRBJ2-1|17|NA|NA
CARARFLGGGQVNEQFF
TGTGCCAGGGCTCGTTTTTTGGGGGGGGGCCAGGTGAATGAGCAGTTCTTC
>TRBV5-1|TRBJ2-7|15|NA|TRBD1
CASSPGQGEGYEQYF
TGCGCCAGCAGCCCGGGACAGGGAGAGGGCTACGAGCAGTACTTC
>TRBV6-6|TRBJ1-5|12|many|NA
CASSDPPGAPSF
TGTGCCAGCAGTGACCCTCCTGGGGCTCCATCTTTT
>TRBV18|TRBJ2-2|15|NA|TRBD1
CASSPGQTNTGELFF
TGTGCCAGCTCTCCGGGACAGACCAACACCGGGGAGCTGTTTTTT
>TRBV7-9|TRBJ2-3|14|NA|NA
CASSLTGTQDTQYF
TGTGCCAGCAGCCTAACAGGGACCCAAGATACGCAGTATTTT
>TRBV10-3|TRBJ2-7|13|NA|NA
CAIAPSVDYEQYF
TGTGCCATCGCCCCGAGCGTCGACTACGAGCAGTACTTC
>TRBV28|TRBJ1-1|16|NA|TRBD1
CASSTGTGFMNTEAFF
TGTGCCAGCAGTACCGGGACAGGGTTTATGAACACTGAAGCTTTCTTT
>TRBV4-3|TRBJ2-1|16|NA|NA
CASSHGVAGSYNEQFF
TGCGCCAGCAGCCATGGAGTGGCAGGGTCCTACAATGAGCAGTTCTTC
>TRBV12-2|TRBJ2-7|16|NA|NA
CASRLPLDRVVDEQYF
TGTGCAAGTCGCTTACCCTTGGACAGGGTAGTCGACGAGCAGTACTTC
>TRBV4-2|TRBJ1-4|16|NA|TRBD1
CASSQVVRTGGEKLFF
TGTGCCAGCAGCCAAGTAGTTCGGACAGGGGGTGAAAAACTGTTTTTT
>TRBV19|TRBJ1-2|15|NA|TRBD1
CASKTGATINYGYTF
TGTGCCAGTAAAACAGGGGCCACTATAAACTATGGCTACACCTTC
>TRBV7-7|TRBJ2-7|15|NA|TRBD2
CASSPLSGTPYEQYF
TGTGCTAGCAGCCCCCTTAGCGGGACCCCCTACGAGCAGTACTTC
>TRBV10-3|TRBJ2-7|15|NA|TRBD1
CAISDTRQGAGEQYF
TGTGCCATCAGTGACACGAGACAGGGGGCAGGAGAGCAGTACTTC
>TRBV29-1|TRBJ1-3|14|NA|NA
CSVFTGKTGNTIYF
TGCAGCGTGTTTACAGGGAAAACTGGAAACACCATATATTTT
>TRBV4-1|TRBJ2-2|15|NA|TRBD1
CASSQPTGEAGELFF
TGCGCCAGCAGCCAACCGACAGGGGAGGCCGGGGAGCTGTTTTTT
>TRBV29-1|TRBJ2-3|12|once|NA
CSVEGDTDTQYF
TGCAGCGTTGAAGGAGACACAGATACGCAGTATTTT
>TRBV4-1|TRBJ2-5|17|once|TRBD2
CASSQDQGGGAQETQYF
TGCGCCAGCAGCCAAGATCAGGGCGGGGGGGCCCAAGAGACCCAGTACTTC
>TRBV10-2|TRBJ2-7|12|few|TRBD2
CASLAGRYEQYF
TGCGCCAGCCTAGCGGGGAGGTACGAGCAGTACTTC
>TRBV7-3|TRBJ2-1|15|few|TRBD1
CASSSGTGSYNEQFF
TGTGCCAGCAGCTCCGGGACAGGCTCCTACAATGAGCAGTTCTTC